This paragraph covers one T cell receptor (beta chain) sequence. What it binds is unknown. CDR1 and CDR2 (germline): MNHEY, SMNVEV (reference sequence). V lost 6 bases, J lost 2 bases, and 14 bases lay in between. The CDR3 is 14 residues long. These data are taken from a study of response to subunit inactivated influenza vaccine. Study observations and caveats: The authors offered the suggestion that each seasonal influenza vaccination recruits few new T cells.

TCRdb re-derived calls from the RT-PCR reads in MiXCR, one entry per CDR3 protein. This repertoire shows about 520,000 distinct CDR3 sequences, approximately 7.7% found once; its top ten account for roughly 14%. The chain joins TRBV27 to TRBJ2-7; D gene ambiguous. The TCR sequence derives from a man between 50 and 75 years old who received an inactivated influenza vaccine. The sample was PBMCs from blood, taken 23 to 25 months after vaccination. Here the CDR3 DNA reads TGTGCCAGCAGCAAATCAAACCTGGCCTACGAGCAGTACTTC. Translating gives CASSKSNLAYEQYF.